The T cell receptor beta chain under discussion was sequenced for a study of CD8+ T cells in alopecia areata. This clone was counted between two and nine times. Germline assignment: CDR1 MGHDK and CDR2 SYGVNS. V dropped 3 bases and J dropped 3 bases, with 20 bases sitting between them. This CDR3 is 17 amino acids long. It was cDNA, reverse transcribed from extracted RNA, that served as the sequencing template. Sequenced by immunoSEQ multiplex PCR; TCRdb stores in-frame clones only, minus some. This table has under 130,000 clones, 55% appearing once. The V and J genes are TRBV25-1 and TRBJ2-5; perhaps D is TRBD1 or TRBD2 (5 bases each). What was sequenced was CD4+ T cells sorted from blood. The TCR sequence derives from a human donor in good health. For the CDR3, the DNA is TGTGCCAGCAGTGAGGGACCCCGACGTAGCAGAAAAGAGACCCAGTACTTC. Encoded protein: CASSEGPRRSRKETQYF.